This T cell receptor (beta chain) is from a study of beta chain features in type 1 diabetes. Study results and caveats: In all four CD4+ subsets, TCRB CDR3 length was significantly, moderately reduced in type 1 diabetes. Naive, central memory and Treg TCRB repertoires seemed to resemble each other more closely in patients than they did in healthy donors. Unsettled here was the matter of whether HLA type influences TCRB rearrangement.

The sequenced template was cDNA made from the entire isolated RNA. Profiling relied on immunoSEQ multiplex PCR, and the TCRdb table lists in-frame clones only, not all of them. The sample has 810,000 or so clones; roughly 15% are singletons. Details on this clone: Its matching antigen is unknown.

CD45RO/CCR7/CD25/CD127/CD95/CD27 sorting isolated CD4+ naive, central memory, regulatory and stem cell-like memory cells. Germline V gives CDR1 SEHNR, CDR2 FQNEAQ (reference sequence). V was cut by 5 bases and J by 0 bases, with 11 bases left in between. This CDR3 spans 16 amino acids. Input material: naive CD4+ T cells from blood. This receptor was identified in a woman between 18 and 29 years old in good health. This rearrangement joins TRBV7-9 to TRBJ1-6; D call uncertain. DNA of the CDR3: TGTGCCAGCAGCCATACGGGAGGCTCCTATAATTCACCCCTCCACTTT. Amino acids: CASSHTGGSYNSPLHF.